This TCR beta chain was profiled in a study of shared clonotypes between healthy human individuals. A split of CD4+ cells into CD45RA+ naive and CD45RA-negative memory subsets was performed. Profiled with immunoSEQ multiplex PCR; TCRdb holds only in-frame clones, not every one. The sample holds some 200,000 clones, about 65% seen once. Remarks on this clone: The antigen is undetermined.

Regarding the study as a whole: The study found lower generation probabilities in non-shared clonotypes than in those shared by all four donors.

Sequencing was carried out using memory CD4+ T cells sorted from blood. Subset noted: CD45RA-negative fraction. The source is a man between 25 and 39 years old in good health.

The CDR3 protein is CATSRDIQAYEQYF. Here the CDR3 DNA reads TGTGCCACCAGCAGAGATATTCAGGCCTACGAGCAGTACTTC. The rearrangement links TRBV15 to TRBJ2-7; D remains ambiguous. The CDR3 is made up of 14 amino acids. Germline V gene sequence: CDR1 LNHNV, CDR2 YYDKDF (reference sequence). Trimming shortened V by 0 bases and J by 2 bases, and 8 bases separated the two germline ends.